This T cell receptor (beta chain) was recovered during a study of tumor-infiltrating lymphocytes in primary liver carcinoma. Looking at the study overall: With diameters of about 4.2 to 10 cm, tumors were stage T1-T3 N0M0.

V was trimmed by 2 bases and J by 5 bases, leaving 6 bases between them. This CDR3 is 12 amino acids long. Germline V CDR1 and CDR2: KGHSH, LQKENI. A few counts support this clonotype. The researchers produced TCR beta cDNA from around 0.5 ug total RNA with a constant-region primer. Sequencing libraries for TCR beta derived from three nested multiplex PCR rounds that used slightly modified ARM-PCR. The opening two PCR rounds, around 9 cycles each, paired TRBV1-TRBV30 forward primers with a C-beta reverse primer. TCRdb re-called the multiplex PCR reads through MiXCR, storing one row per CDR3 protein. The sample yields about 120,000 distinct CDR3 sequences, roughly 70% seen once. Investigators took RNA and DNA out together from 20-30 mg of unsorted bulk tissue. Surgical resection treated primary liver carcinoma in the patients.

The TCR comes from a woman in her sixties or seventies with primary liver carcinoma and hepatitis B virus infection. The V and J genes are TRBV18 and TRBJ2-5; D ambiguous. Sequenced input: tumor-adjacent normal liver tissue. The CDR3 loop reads CASSPGQETQYF. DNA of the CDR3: TGTGCCAGCTCACCAGGTCAGGAGACCCAGTACTTC.